The clone carrying this TCR beta chain was observed a few times. Its target is not known. TCRdb independently ran MiXCR on the 5' RACE reads; one entry per CDR3 protein. Counted here are about 210,000 distinct CDR3 sequences, around 30% occurring once; the ten biggest clones make up more than 9.5%. These data are taken from a study of T-cell memory formation after mild COVID-19. Study observations and caveats: Among CD4+ contracting clones, most were CM and EM, and CD8+ ones EMRA.

CDR1 is SGHRS, CDR2 YFSETQ, per germline. Trimming stripped 2 bases from V and 5 bases from J, with 14 bases between. This CDR3 region has 14 residues. The gene calls are TRBV5-1 and TRBJ2-7; possible D gene TRBD1, 5 bases. This clonotype was sampled from an adult woman who had mild COVID-19 (a few samples of this study predate the infection). Cell type and time point are not known. Sequencing input: PBMCs or a T cell subset sorted from them (not recorded which). CDR3 sequence reads: CASSFETVLDEQYF. The CDR3 region has the DNA TGCGCCAGCAGCTTCGAGACAGTGCTTGACGAGCAGTACTTC.